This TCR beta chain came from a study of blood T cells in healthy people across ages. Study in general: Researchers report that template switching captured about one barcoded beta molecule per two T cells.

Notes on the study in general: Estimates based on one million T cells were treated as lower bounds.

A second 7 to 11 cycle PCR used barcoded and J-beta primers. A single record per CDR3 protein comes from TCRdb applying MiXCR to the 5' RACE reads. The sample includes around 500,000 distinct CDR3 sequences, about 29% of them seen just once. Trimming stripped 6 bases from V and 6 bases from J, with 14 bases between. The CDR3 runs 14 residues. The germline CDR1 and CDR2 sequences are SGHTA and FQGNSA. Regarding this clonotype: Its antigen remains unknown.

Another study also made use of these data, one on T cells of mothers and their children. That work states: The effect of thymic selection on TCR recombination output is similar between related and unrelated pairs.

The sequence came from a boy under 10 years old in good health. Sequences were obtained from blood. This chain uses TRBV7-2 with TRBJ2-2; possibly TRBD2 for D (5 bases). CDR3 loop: CASRLAVDSGELFF. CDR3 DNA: TGTGCCAGCAGACTCGCTGTGGACTCCGGGGAGCTGTTTTTT.